These 24 T cell receptor beta chains were sequenced from one sample in a study of cytomegalovirus exposure and HLA in healthy donors. PCR was performed using 60 Vbeta and 13 Jbeta primers. Using immunoSEQ multiplex PCR, the repertoire was profiled, and TCRdb retains in-frame clones only, with some absent. The sample records around 100,000 clones, more than 65% being singletons. What was sequenced was PBMCs. All receptors come from a woman in her twenties or thirties in good health and CMV-seronegative.

The chain carries TRBV10-3 and TRBJ2-1, with TRBD2 matching over 9 bases. The CDR3 is made up of 14 amino acids. The trim removed 2 bases at V and 9 bases at J, leaving 5 bases unmatched. Per the germline V gene, CDR1 is ENHRY and CDR2 is SYGVKD. CDR3 residues: CAISEGLASGEQFF. The CDR3 DNA is TGTGCCATCAGTGAGGGACTAGCGAGCGGTGAGCAGTTCTTC.

The chain recombines TRBV29-1 with TRBJ1-4; TRBD1 might be the D (6 bases). This CDR3 has 11 residues. The germline V gene has CDR1 SQVTM and CDR2 ANQGSEA. Trimming cost V 2 bases and J 12 bases, with 10 bases left between them. CDR3 nucleotide sequence: TGCAGCGTTGAACTAGGGGGAGAACTGTTTTTT. This translates into CSVELGGELFF.

The rearrangement joins TRBV30 to TRBJ1-1; 7 nucleotides align to TRBD1. V gave up 3 bases and J gave up 9 bases; unmatched junction bases: 10. The germline V gene has CDR1 GTSNPN and CDR2 SVGIG (reference sequence). The CDR3 is made up of 13 amino acids. The CDR3 reads CAWSTGTAYKAFF. The CDR3 region has the DNA TGTGCCTGGAGCACCGGGACAGCTTATAAAGCTTTCTTT.

V gene TRBV5-1 combines with J gene TRBJ2-7; D possibly corresponds to TRBD2 (6 bases). Trimming removed 4 bases from V and 2 bases from J, with 16 bases in between. Germline assignment: CDR1 SGHRS and CDR2 YFSETQ. The CDR3 covers 15 residues. The CDR3 protein is CASSGGLLLTYEQYF. The CDR3 DNA is TGCGCCAGCAGCGGGGGACTCCTACTTACCTACGAGCAGTACTTC.

The rearrangement joins TRBV18 to TRBJ2-7, with 9 bases matching TRBD1. Per germline, CDR1 KGHSH and CDR2 LQKENI. With 6 bases clipped from V and 3 bases from J, the junction kept 9 bases outside the gene matches. There are 15 residues in the CDR3. The CDR3 DNA reads as TGTGCCAGCTCCACCTCCGGGACAGGGAGCTACGAGCAGTACTTC. This sequence encodes CASSTSGTGSYEQYF.

The gene calls are TRBV18 and TRBJ2-2, with a tentative D call TRBD1 (5 bases). This CDR3 region has 17 residues. The V end was cut by 3 bases, the J end by 0 bases, with 14 bases between. Germline V lookup: CDR1 KGHSH, CDR2 LQKENI. In DNA form, the CDR3 reads TGTGCCAGCTCACCCATTTTGACAGACTCGAACACCGGGGAGCTGTTTTTT. The encoded protein is CASSPILTDSNTGELFF.

Only a few counts were recorded for this clone. The rearrangement joins TRBV5-6 to TRBJ1-6, with D possibly TRBD1 on 6 matching bases. This CDR3 region has 15 residues. V was pared by 4 bases and J by 11 bases, with 19 bases between. The germline CDR1 and CDR2 sequences are SGHDT and YYEEEE. The CDR3 region has the DNA TGTGCCAGCAGCATACTACAGGGCAGTGATGCACCCCTCCACTTT. It is translated as CASSILQGSDAPLHF.

V and J are TRBV5-4 and TRBJ1-2; the D is unclear. Between the trimmed V and J ends, which lost 0 bases and 3 bases, there was a span of 6 bases. The germline CDR1 and CDR2 sequences are SGHNT and YYREEE (reference sequence). The CDR3 length is 13 residues. CDR3: CASSLASDYGYTF. The CDR3 bases are TGTGCCAGCAGCTTGGCGTCAGACTATGGCTACACCTTC. The variable domain in full, with the rest retrieved from reference TRBV5-4 and TRBJ1-2, is ETGVTQSPTHLIKTRGQQVTLRCSSQSGHNTVSWYQQALGQGPQFIFQYYREEENGRGNFPPRFSGLQFPNYSSELNVNALELDDSALYLCASSLASDYGYTFGSGTRLTVV.

This clone showed up just a few times. V usage is TRBV6-5 and J usage is TRBJ1-5; D is unclear. V dropped 6 bases and J dropped 6 bases, with 15 bases sitting between them. The CDR3 is made up of 14 amino acids. CDR1 is MNHEY and CDR2 is SVGAGI in the germline V gene. CDR3 protein: CASRSGGGGQPQHF. Here the CDR3 DNA reads TGTGCCAGCAGGTCGGGAGGTGGAGGTCAGCCCCAGCATTTT.

The rearrangement uses TRBV5-1 and TRBJ1-1; tentatively, D is TRBD1 (6 bases). V lost 0 bases and J lost 0, with 18 bases in between. This CDR3 has 18 amino acids. In germline, CDR1 is SGHRS, CDR2 YFSETQ. DNA of the CDR3: TGCGCCAGCAGCTTGGAAGGACAGAAAACCGGCATGAACACTGAAGCTTTCTTT. Translating gives CASSLEGQKTGMNTEAFF.

This clone is a singleton in its sample. J is TRBJ2-5 and V is TRBV6-6; D gene unclear. There are 12 residues in the CDR3. Per the germline V gene, CDR1 is MNHNY and CDR2 is SVGAGI (reference sequence). V was trimmed by 6 bases and J by 4 bases, leaving 9 bases between them. The CDR3 loop reads CASSSIGETQYF. In DNA, the CDR3 is TGTGCCAGCAGCTCGATCGGAGAGACCCAGTACTTC.

J is TRBJ2-1 and V is TRBV11-3; TRBD2 matches at 8 bases. This CDR3 comprises 15 residues. V was pared by 2 bases and J by 7 bases, with 7 bases of the junction left unmatched. Looked up from germline, CDR1 is SGHNT and CDR2 is YENEEA. The CDR3 region is CASSLSGTRGNEQFF. The DNA for the CDR3 is TGTGCCAGCAGCTTATCCGGGACTAGGGGAAATGAGCAGTTCTTC.

V and J are TRBV7-8 and TRBJ1-2; 7 nucleotides line up with TRBD1. The germline CDR1 and CDR2 sequences are SGHVS and FQNEAQ. The CDR3 extends over 16 amino acids. The V segment lost 5 bases and the J segment 4 bases; nucleotides outside the gene matches: 13. CDR3 in amino acids: CASSTKTGSTLYGYTF. CDR3 nucleotides: TGTGCCAGCAGCACAAAGACAGGGTCGACCCTCTATGGCTACACCTTC.

This chain joins TRBV19 and TRBJ1-2; no definite D call. The CDR3 runs to 13 residues. V shed 3 bases and J shed 1 base, with 6 bases lying between them. Per the germline V gene, CDR1 is LNHDA and CDR2 is SQIVND (reference sequence). The DNA of the CDR3 is TGTGCCAGTAGTATGAGTAGTAACTATGGCTACACCTTC. Translated: CASSMSSNYGYTF.

J is TRBJ1-6 and V is TRBV7-9; the D gene is possibly TRBD1 (6 bases). This CDR3 region has 14 residues. Germline loops: CDR1 SEHNR, CDR2 FQNEAQ (reference sequence). V lost 4 bases and J lost 7, with 11 bases in between. The CDR3 spells CASSSRQGNSPLHF. CDR3 DNA sequence: TGTGCCAGCAGCTCCCGGCAGGGGAATTCACCCCTCCACTTT.

This sequence joins TRBV4-1 and TRBJ1-2; D is ambiguous. The CDR3 spans 15 residues. The V end lost 0 bases, the J end lost 2 bases, and 10 bases lay between the germline ends. The V gene's germline CDR1 is MGHRA and CDR2 YSYEKL. The CDR3 coding sequence is TGCGCCAGCAGCCAAGAAGGGCGGGCGAACTATGGCTACACCTTC. This sequence encodes CASSQEGRANYGYTF.

The chain joins TRBV9 to TRBJ1-2; D remains ambiguous. CDR1 and CDR2 (germline): SGDLS, YYNGEE. This CDR3 has 14 amino acids. The V and J ends lost 0 bases and 3 bases respectively, with 9 bases between them. The DNA of the CDR3 is TGTGCCAGCAGCGTAGGGGCAGGCGACTATGGCTACACCTTC. It specifies CASSVGAGDYGYTF.

CDR3 sequence: CASRWSGGVDTEAFF. The CDR3 DNA sequence: TGTGCCAGCAGGTGGAGCGGCGGCGTAGACACTGAAGCTTTCTTT. The chain carries TRBV7-2 and TRBJ1-1; D gene ambiguous. CDR3 length: 15 residues. CDR1 is SGHTA and CDR2 is FQGNSA in the germline V gene. The V end was cut by 6 bases, the J end by 3 bases, with 17 bases between.

V gene TRBV4-2 combines with J gene TRBJ1-1; possibly TRBD1 for D (6 bases). V was shortened by 0 bases and J by 3 bases, with 17 bases between the two germline ends. The CDR3 is 17 amino acids. Germline V gene lookup returns CDR1 LGHNA and CDR2 YNFKEQ. In nucleotides, the CDR3 is TGTGCCAGCAGCCAAGACAACAGGGTAGATGGGTACACTGAAGCTTTCTTT. This gives the protein CASSQDNRVDGYTEAFF.

V is TRBV5-4 and J is TRBJ1-4, with 9 bases matching TRBD1. V lost 2 bases and J lost 4; bases outside the gene matches: 3. Germline V lookup: CDR1 SGHNT, CDR2 YYREEE (reference sequence). CDR3 length: 15 amino acids. CDR3 sequence: CASSLAGQGNEKLFF. CDR3 DNA: TGTGCCAGCAGCTTAGCGGGACAGGGTAATGAAAAACTGTTTTTT.

The V and J genes are TRBV5-1 and TRBJ2-3; 7 bases are a match to TRBD1. The ends lost 7 bases at V and 4 bases at J; junction bases unmatched: 6. This CDR3 has 13 amino acids. Germline CDR1 SGHRS, CDR2 YFSETQ. The CDR3 reads CASYGQAADTQYF. As DNA, the CDR3 is TGCGCCAGCTACGGACAGGCGGCAGATACGCAGTATTTT.

This chain uses TRBV11-3 with TRBJ1-2, with 7 positions matching TRBD1. CDR3 length: 14 residues. Germline-derived CDR1 and CDR2 are SGHNT and YENEEA. Losses at the gene ends were 5 bases for V and 5 bases for J; bases not matched to a gene: 8. The CDR3 bases are TGTGCCAGCAGCCAACCCGGGACAGATTATGGCTACACCTTC. It translates to CASSQPGTDYGYTF.

The rearrangement uses TRBV28 and TRBJ2-5; 7 bases map to TRBD2. In germline, CDR1 is MDHEN, CDR2 SYDVKM. J lost 2 bases, V lost 5 bases, and 8 bases had no gene match. The length of the CDR3 is 15 residues. The CDR3 is CASSPRTRTQETQYF. As DNA, the CDR3 is TGTGCCAGCAGTCCCCGGACTAGGACGCAAGAGACCCAGTACTTC.

The chain joins TRBV7-6 to TRBJ2-7; D is perhaps TRBD2 (5 bases). V dropped 5 bases and J dropped 3 bases, with 23 bases sitting between them. The CDR3 consists of 17 residues. Germline values: CDR1 SGHVS, CDR2 FNYEAQ. CDR3 region: CASSRDPGSPLGYEQYF. The CDR3 region has the DNA TGTGCCAGCAGCCGGGATCCGGGGAGTCCCCTTGGCTACGAGCAGTACTTC.